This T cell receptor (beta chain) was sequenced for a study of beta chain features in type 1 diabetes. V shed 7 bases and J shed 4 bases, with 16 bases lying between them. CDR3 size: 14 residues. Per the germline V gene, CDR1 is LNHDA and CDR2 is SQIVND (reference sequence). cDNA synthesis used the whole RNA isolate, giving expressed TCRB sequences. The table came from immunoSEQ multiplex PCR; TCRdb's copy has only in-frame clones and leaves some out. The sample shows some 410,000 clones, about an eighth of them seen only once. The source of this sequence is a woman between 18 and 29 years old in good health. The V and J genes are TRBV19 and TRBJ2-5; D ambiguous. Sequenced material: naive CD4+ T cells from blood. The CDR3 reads CASNPVGRRETQYF. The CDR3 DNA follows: TGTGCCAGTAATCCAGTAGGGCGTCGAGAGACCCAGTACTTC. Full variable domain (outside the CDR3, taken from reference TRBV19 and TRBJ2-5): DGGITQSPKYLFRKEGQNVTLSCEQNLNHDAMYWYRQDPGQGLRLIYYSQIVNDFQKGDIAEGYSVSREKKESFPLTVTSAQKNPTAFYLCASNPVGRRETQYFGPGTRLLVL.